This entry features one T cell receptor (beta chain) sequence. Authors' data handling: The authors estimated nucleated cell counts from reference gene primer amplification. Only in-frame clones appear in the TCRdb table, and some are missing; sequencing was by immunoSEQ multiplex PCR. V and J calls and clone size come straight from that table; D and trimming were deduced from the DNA. The table shows about 74,000 clones, with around 90% occurring only once. This sample is drawn from a study of blood T cell repertoires in COVID-19. Whole-study context: COVID-19 samples, acute and convalescent, were from the United States, Italy and Spain. Sample material is recorded as cDNA or gDNA derived from T cells, B-cell-depleted T cells, or PBMCs.

The CDR3 totals 15 residues. Germline CDR1 is LGHNA and CDR2 is YSLEER. Trimming cost V 4 bases and J 5 bases, with 16 bases left between them. The receptor's source is an elderly woman with active or convalescent COVID-19. The source material was peripheral blood. The chain links TRBV4-3 to TRBJ2-3; D is perhaps TRBD2 (6 bases). CDR3 bases: TGCGCCAGCAGCCCCTCGGAGGGGCAAGTAGATACGCAGTATTTT. Translating it yields CASSPSEGQVDTQYF.